This T cell receptor (beta chain) was captured in a study of blood T cell repertoires in COVID-19 (dated by TCRdb to between 2020 and 2021). For context, the study as a whole: Samples covering the acute and convalescent phases of COVID-19 were provided by collaborators in the United States, Italy and Spain. The prospective study material was composed of cDNA or gDNA derived from T cells, B-cell-depleted T cells, or PBMCs. The dataset comprised deeply sampled blood TCRbeta repertoires from subjects exposed to, actively infected with, or recovered from COVID-19. A freely available public database, intended as a resource for researchers studying the immune response to SARS-CoV-2, is where the repertoires were released. Samples came from the ongoing ImmuneRACE study (first 160 participants) plus 1,254 subjects from 6 global collaborators. Nearly every sample came with metadata listing a de-identified subject ID, COVID-19 status, age in years and sex. Where available, HLA class I and class II types were taken from metadata supplied by the sample provider and were not determined by assay-based typing.

Each collaborating institution followed its own protocols to collect whole blood in K2EDTA tubes. For TCRbeta analysis, collaborators shipped samples as frozen whole blood, isolated PBMCs, or DNA extracted from either of those sample types. General study outcomes and caveats: How much clinical and demographic metadata was included differed by source and by participant, and the metadata was provided uncurated.

TCRbeta CDR3 regions were amplified from genomic DNA by means of the immunoSEQ Assay, a bias-controlled multiplex PCR. The paper's processing steps were these. The number of nucleated cells in each sample was estimated by amplification of reference gene primers within the assay. To quantify the absolute abundance of each unique TCRbeta CDR3 rearrangement, sequence reads were collapsed and filtered. For each sample, productive Simpson clonality was calculated as the square root of Simpson's diversity index over productive rearrangements. TCRdb re-hosts the immuneACCESS table, in-frame sequences only. Its copies lack some clones; in the studies checked, an unresolved V gene accounts for under half of them, and the cause for the rest is not known. V and J calls and clone size are as listed in that table; D and trimming were resolved from the DNA. The sample profile shows under 250,000 clones; more than 70% of them were found once. 13% of the sample rests with the top ten.

As for this clone: The antigen this receptor binds is unknown. The sample holds no much larger clone one base away, and base qualities are not on file.

Via the germline V gene, CDR1 is SGHTA and CDR2 FQGNSA. The V end loses 1 base and the J end loses 11 bases, and a stretch of 14 bases separates them. Including the terminal cysteine and phenylalanine, the CDR3 comprises 13 residues. The retained sequence is limited to the CDR3, 39 bases, with the frame set at the first base. The sample consisted of peripheral blood. This clonotype was obtained from a human donor in a cohort sampled during active COVID-19. The sequence links TRBV7-2 to TRBJ1-1; the D gene cannot be named for sure. The sequenced DNA is TGTGCCAGCAGCTTAGGCACAACTGGGAGGGCTTTCTTT. Protein translation: CASSLGTTGRAFF.